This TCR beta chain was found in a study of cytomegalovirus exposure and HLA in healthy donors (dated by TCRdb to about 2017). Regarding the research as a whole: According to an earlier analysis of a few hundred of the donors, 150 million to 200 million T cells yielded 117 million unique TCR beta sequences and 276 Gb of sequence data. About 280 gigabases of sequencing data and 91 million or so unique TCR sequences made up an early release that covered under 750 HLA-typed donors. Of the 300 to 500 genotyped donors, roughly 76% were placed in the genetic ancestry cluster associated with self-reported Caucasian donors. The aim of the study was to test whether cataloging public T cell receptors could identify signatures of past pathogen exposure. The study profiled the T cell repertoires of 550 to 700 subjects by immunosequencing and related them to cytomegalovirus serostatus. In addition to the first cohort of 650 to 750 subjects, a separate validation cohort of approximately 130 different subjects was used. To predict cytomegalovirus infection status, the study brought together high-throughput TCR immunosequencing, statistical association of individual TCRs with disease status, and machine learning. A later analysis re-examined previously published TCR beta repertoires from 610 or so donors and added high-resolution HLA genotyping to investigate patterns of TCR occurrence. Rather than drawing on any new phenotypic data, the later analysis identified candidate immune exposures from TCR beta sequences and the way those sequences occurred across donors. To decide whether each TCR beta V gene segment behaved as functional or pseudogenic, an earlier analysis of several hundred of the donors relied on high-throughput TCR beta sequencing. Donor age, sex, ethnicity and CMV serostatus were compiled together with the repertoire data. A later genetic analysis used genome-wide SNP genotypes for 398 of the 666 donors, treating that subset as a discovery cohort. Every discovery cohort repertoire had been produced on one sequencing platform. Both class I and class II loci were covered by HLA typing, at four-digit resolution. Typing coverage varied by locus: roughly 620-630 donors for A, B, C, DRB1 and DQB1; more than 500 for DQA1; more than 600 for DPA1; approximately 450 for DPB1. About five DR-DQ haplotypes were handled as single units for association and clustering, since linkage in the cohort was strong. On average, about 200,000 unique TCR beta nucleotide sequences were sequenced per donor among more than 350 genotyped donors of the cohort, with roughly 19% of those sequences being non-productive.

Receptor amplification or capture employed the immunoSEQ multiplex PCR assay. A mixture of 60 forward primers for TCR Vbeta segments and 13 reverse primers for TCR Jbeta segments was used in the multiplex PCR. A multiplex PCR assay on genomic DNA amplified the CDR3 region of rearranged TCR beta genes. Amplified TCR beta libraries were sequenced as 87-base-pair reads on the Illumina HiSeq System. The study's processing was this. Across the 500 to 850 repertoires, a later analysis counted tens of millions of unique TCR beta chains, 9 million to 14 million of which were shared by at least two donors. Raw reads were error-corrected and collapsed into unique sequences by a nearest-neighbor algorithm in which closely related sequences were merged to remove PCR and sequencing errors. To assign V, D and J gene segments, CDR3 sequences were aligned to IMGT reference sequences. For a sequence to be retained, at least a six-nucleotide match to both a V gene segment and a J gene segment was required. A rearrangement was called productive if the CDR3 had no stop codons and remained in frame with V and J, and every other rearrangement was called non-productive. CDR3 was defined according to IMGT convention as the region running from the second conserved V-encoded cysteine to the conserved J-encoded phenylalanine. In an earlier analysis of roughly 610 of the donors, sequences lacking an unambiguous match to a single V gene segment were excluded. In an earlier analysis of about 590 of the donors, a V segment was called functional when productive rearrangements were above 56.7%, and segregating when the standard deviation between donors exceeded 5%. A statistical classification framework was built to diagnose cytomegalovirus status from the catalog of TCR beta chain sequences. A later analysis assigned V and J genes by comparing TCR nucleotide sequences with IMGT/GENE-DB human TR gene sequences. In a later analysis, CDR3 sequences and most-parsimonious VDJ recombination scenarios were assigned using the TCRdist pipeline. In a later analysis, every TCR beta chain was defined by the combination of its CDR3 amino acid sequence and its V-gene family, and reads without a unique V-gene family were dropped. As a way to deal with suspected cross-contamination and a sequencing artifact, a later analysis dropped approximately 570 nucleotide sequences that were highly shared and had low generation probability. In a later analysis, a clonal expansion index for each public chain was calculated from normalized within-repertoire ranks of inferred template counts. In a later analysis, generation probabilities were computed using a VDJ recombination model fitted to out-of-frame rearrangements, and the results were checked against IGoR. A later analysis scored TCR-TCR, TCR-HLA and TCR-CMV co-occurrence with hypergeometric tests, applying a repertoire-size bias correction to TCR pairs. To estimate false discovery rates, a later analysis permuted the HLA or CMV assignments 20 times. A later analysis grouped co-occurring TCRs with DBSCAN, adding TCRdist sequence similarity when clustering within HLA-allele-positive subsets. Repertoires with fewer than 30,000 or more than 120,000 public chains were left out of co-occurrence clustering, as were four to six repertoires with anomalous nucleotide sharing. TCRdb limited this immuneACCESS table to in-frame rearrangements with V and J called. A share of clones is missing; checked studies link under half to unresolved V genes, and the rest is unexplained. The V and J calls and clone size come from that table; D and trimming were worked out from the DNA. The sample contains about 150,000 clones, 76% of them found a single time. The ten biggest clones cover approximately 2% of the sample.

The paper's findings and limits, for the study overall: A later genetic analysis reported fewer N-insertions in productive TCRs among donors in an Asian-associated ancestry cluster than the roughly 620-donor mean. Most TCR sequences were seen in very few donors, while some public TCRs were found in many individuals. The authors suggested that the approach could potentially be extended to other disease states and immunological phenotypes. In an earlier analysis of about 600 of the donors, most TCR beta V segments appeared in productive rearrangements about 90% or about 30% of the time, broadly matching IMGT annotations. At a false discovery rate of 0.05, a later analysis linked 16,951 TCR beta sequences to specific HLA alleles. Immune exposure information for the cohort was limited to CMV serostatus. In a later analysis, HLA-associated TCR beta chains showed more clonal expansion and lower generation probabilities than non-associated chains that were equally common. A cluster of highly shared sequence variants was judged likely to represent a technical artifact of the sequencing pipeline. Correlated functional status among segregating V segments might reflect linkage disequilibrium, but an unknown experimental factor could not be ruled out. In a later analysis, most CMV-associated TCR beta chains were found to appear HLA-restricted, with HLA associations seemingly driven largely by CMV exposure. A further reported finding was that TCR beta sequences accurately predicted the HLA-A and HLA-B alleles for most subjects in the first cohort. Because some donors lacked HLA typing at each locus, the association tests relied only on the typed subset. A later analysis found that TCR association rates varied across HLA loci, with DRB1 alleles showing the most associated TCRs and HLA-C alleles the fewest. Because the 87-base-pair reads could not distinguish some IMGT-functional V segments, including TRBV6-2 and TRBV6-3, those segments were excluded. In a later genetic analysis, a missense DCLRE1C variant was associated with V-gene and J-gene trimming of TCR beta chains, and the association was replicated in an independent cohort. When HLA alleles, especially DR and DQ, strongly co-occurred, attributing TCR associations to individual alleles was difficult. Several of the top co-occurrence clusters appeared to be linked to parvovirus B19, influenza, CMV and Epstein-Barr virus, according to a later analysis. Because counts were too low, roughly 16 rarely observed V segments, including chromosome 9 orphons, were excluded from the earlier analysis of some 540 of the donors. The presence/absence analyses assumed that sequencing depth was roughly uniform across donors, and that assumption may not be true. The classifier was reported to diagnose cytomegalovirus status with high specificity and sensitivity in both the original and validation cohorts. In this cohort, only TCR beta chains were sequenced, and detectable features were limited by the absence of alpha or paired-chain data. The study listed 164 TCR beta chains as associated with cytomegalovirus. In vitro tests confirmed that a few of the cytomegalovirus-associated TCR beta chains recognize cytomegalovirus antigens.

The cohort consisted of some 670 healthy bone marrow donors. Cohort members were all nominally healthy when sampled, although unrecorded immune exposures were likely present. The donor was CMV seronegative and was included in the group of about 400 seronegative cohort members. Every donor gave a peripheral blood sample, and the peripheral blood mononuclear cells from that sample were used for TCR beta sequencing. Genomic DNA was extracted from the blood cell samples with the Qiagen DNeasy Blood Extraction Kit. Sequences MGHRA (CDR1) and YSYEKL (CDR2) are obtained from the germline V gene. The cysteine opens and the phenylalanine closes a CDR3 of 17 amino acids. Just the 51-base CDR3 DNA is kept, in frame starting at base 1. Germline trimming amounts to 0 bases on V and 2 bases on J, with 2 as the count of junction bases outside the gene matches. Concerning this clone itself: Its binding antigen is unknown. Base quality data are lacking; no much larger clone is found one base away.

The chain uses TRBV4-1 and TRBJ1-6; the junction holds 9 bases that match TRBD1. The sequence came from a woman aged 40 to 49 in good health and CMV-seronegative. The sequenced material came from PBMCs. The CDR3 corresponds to CASSQEGTGTYNSPLHF. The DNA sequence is TGCGCCAGCAGCCAAGAAGGGACAGGGACCTATAATTCACCCCTCCACTTT.